This T cell receptor (beta chain) was obtained from a study of metastatic and nonmetastatic thyroid tumors. About the study: The authors compared repertoires across blood and tumor or nodule tissue from malignant and benign thyroid patients.

Trimming removed 7 bases from V and 5 bases from J, with 23 bases in between. The CDR3 has 15 amino acids. Germline V gene lookup returns CDR1 DFQATT and CDR2 SNEGSKA (reference sequence). All patients were untreated before thyroid surgery. Study results and limitations: Malignant thyroid tumors reportedly had TCR beta diversity that was significantly higher than in benign nodules, in blood and tumor.

This clone was found many times. Its antigen is currently unknown. Authors' analysis steps: Construction of a distant-metastasis classifier for papillary thyroid cancer relied on CDR3 differences across clinicopathological groups. TCRdb used MiXCR to call clones anew from the PCR reads. TCRdb, not the original authors, processed these V and J calls. In the table there are about 13,000 clones, about 23% of which are singletons. The sequenced sample consisted of blood. The chain is built from TRBV20-1 and TRBJ2-5; D assignment may be TRBD1 or TRBD2 (5 bases each). The receptor was derived from a female donor with papillary thyroid cancer or a benign thyroid nodule (not recorded which). Some clones in this sample may be carry-over from other donors' samples. CDR3 region: CSGSGFARVGETQYF. In nucleotides, the CDR3 is TGCAGTGGGTCAGGGTTCGCGAGGGTTGGGGAGACCCAGTACTTC.